This TCR beta chain was sequenced during a study of CD8 T cells in ankylosing spondylitis. General study findings and limits: From matched ankylosing spondylitis synovial fluid, disease-linked clones were reportedly recovered at significantly enriched levels. Seven to nine highly homologous variants formed a TCR beta motif that appeared characteristic of ankylosing spondylitis blood.

On this clonotype itself: As yet, its antigen is unknown.

MiXCR, applied by TCRdb to the 5' RACE reads, yields one record per CDR3 protein. The sample has 700,000 to 1,000,000 distinct CDR3 sequences, roughly 12% seen once. This CDR3 is 17 amino acids long. CDR1 and CDR2 (germline): LGHDT, YNNKEL (reference sequence). V dropped 4 bases and J dropped 0 bases, with 16 bases sitting between them. The TCR comes from a male donor with ankylosing spondylitis. The chain links TRBV3-1 to TRBJ1-3, with no clear D. The sample taken for sequencing was blood, either unsorted or a sorted T cell fraction (not recorded which). The CDR3 spells CASSLLFSMSSGNTIYF. In DNA form, the CDR3 reads TGTGCCAGCAGCCTCCTATTTTCCATGAGCTCTGGAAACACCATATATTTT.